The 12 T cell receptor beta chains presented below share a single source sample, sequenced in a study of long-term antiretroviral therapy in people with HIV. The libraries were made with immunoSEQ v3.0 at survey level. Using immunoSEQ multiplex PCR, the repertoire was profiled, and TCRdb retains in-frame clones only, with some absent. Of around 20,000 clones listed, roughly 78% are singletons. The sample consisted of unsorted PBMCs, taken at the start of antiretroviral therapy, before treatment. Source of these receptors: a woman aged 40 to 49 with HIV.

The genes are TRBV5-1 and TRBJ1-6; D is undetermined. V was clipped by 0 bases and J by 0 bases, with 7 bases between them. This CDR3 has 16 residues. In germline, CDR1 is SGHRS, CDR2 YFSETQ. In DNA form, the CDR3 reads TGCGCCAGCAGCTTGGGTAGTAGCTCCTATAATTCACCCCTCCACTTT. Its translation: CASSLGSSSYNSPLHF.

The CDR3 protein is CATTSGQGAYEQYF. CDR3 DNA sequence: TGTGCCACCACAAGCGGGCAGGGGGCCTACGAGCAGTACTTC. This chain connects TRBV19 to TRBJ2-7; tentatively, D is TRBD1 (7 bases). Per germline, CDR1 LNHDA and CDR2 SQIVND (reference sequence). The CDR3 has 14 residues. Trimming shortened V by 10 bases and J by 2 bases, and 18 bases separated the two germline ends. Together with reference TRBV19 and TRBJ2-7, the CDR3 gives the full variable domain: DGGITQSPKYLFRKEGQNVTLSCEQNLNHDAMYWYRQDPGQGLRLIYYSQIVNDFQKGDIAEGYSVSREKKESFPLTVTSAQKNPTAFYLCATTSGQGAYEQYFGPGTRLTVT.

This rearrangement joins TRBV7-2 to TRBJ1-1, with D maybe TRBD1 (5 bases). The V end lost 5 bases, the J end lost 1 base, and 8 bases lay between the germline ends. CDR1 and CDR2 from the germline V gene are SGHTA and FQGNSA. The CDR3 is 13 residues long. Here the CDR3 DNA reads TGTGCCAGCAGCCGCGGGACGAACACTGAAGCTTTCTTT. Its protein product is CASSRGTNTEAFF.

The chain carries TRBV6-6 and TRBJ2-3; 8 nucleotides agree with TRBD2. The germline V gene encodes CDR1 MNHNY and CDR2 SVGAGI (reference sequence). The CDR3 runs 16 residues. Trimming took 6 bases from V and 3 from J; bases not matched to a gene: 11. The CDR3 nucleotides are TGTGCCAGCAGGCCCCAGGGGCGGGGGGCGACAGATACGCAGTATTTT. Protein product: CASRPQGRGATDTQYF.

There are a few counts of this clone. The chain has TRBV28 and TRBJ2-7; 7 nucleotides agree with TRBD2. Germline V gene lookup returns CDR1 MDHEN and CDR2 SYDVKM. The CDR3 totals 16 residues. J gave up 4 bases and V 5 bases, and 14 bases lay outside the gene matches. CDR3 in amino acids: CASSPTQAGTVYEQYF. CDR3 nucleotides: TGTGCCAGCAGTCCGACCCAAGCGGGGACGGTATACGAGCAGTACTTC.

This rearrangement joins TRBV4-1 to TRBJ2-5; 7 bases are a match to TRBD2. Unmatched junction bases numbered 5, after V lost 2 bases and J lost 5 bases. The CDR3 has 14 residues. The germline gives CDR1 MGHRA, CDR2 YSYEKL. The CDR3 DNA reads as TGCGCCAGCAGCCAATTCAGCGGGGTTGAGACCCAGTACTTC. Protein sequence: CASSQFSGVETQYF.

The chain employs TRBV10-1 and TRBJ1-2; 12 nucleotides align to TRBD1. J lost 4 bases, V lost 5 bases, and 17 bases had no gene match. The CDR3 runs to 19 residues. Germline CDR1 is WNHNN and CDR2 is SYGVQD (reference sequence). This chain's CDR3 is CASSPDPSGTGGESYGYTF. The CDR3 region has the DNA TGCGCCAGCAGTCCTGACCCTTCCGGGACAGGGGGCGAAAGCTATGGCTACACCTTC.

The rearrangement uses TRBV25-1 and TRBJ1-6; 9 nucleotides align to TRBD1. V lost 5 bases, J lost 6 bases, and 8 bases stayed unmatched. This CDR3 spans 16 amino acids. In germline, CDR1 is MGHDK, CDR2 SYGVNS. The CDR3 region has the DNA TGTGCCAGCAGTAATTTACAGGGGGCTGGTAATTCACCCCTCCACTTT. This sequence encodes CASSNLQGAGNSPLHF.

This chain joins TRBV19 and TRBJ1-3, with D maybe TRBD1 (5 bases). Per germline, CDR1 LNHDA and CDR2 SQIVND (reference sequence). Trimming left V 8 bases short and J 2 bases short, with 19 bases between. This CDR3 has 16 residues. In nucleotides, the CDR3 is TGTGCCAGTCCGGAGGCAGGGTTGAGGGCTGGAAACACCATATATTTT. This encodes CASPEAGLRAGNTIYF.

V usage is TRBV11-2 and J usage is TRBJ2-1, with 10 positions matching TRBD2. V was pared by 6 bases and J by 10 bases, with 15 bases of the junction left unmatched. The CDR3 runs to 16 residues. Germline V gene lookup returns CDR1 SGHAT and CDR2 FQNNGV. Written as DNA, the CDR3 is TGTGCCAGCAGGCAGGGGGTGCTAGCGGGGGTAGGGGAGCAGTTCTTC. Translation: CASRQGVLAGVGEQFF.

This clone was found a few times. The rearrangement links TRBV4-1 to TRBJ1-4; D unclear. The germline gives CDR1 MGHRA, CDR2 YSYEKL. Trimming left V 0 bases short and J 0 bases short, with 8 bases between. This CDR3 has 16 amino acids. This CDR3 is CASSQEKGATNEKLFF. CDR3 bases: TGCGCCAGCAGCCAAGAGAAGGGAGCAACTAATGAAAAACTGTTTTTT.

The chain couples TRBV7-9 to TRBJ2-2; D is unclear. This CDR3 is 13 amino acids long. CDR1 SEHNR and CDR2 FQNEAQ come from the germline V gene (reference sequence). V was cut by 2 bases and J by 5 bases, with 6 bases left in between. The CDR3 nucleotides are TGTGCCAGCAGCTTACCCGTAACCGGGGAGCTGTTTTTT. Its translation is CASSLPVTGELFF.